This T cell receptor beta chain originates from a study of control samples from healthy donors and cancer patients (dated by TCRdb to the early 2020s). Receptors were amplified or captured by the immunoSEQ multiplex PCR assay. What TCRdb holds here is the immuneACCESS table cut down to in-frame rearrangements. Part of the clones is not present; checked against another copy, under half of the missing clones reflect an unresolved V gene, and the others are unexplained. This sample is represented by about 57,000 clones; roughly 92% of them were singletons. The ten biggest clones cover roughly 4% of the sample. Sequences MNHEY (CDR1) and SVGEGT (CDR2) are obtained from the germline V gene. V is cut by 4 bases and J by 4 bases, and the space between the germline ends is 12 bases. The CDR3 goes from the cysteine to the phenylalanine over 14 residues. The sequence is cut down to CDR3 DNA, 42 bases in frame from base 1.

A remark on this clone: No antigen is known for it. No quality values exist for individual bases; no much larger clone is one base distant.

This TCR derives from a man aged 30 to 45 in good health. The sequenced sample was blood. This chain is built from TRBV6-2 or TRBV6-3 and TRBJ2-3; a weak D assignment points to TRBD2 (5 bases agree). The bases read TGTGCCAGCAGTTTGAAGAGGGAGCCAGATACGCAGTATTTT. The resulting protein is CASSLKREPDTQYF.